A single sample is the source of the 21 T cell receptor beta chains below, sequenced in a study of shared clonotypes between healthy human individuals. The data were produced by immunoSEQ multiplex PCR, yet TCRdb's version contains in-frame clones alone and is incomplete. The data show roughly 660,000 clones, 90% seen once. Sequenced material: memory CD8+ T cells from PBMCs. Regarding subset: CD45RO+ cells pooled with CCR7-negative TemRA cells. These receptors were collected from a man between 18 and 29 years old in good health. Some clones in this sample may be carry-over from other donors' samples.

The genes are TRBV10-3 and TRBJ2-5, with D maybe TRBD2 (5 bases). The end of the DNA fits TRBJ2-7 better, so the J call may be wrong. This CDR3 is 15 amino acids long. Germline-derived CDR1 and CDR2 are ENHRY and SYGVKD. The CDR3 reads CAISESVGIAYEQYF. The DNA for the CDR3 is TGTGCCATCAGTGAGTCGGTCGGGATCGCCTACGAGCAGTACTTC.

The chain employs TRBV5-6 and TRBJ2-7, with D possibly matching TRBD2 (5 bases). Trimming left V 4 bases short and J 5 bases short, with 19 bases between. The CDR3 totals 15 residues. From germline, CDR1 is SGHDT and CDR2 YYEEEE. CDR3 loop: CASSLGWHEGHEQYF. The CDR3 DNA sequence: TGTGCCAGCAGCCTTGGCTGGCACGAGGGCCACGAGCAGTACTTC.

The chain recombines TRBV7-8 with TRBJ2-7; TRBD2 matches 7 bases. Trimming cost V 5 bases and J 3 bases; bases outside gene matches: 7. The CDR3 extends over 14 amino acids. Germline V CDR1 and CDR2: SGHVS, FQNEAQ. The CDR3 is CASSTLAGHYEQYF. The DNA of the CDR3 is TGTGCCAGCAGCACCTTAGCGGGCCACTACGAGCAGTACTTC.

This sequence joins TRBV27 and TRBJ2-1, with TRBD2 matching over 13 bases. The V and J ends lost 5 bases and 10 bases, in that order; junction bases with no gene match: 5. Germline V gives CDR1 MNHEY, CDR2 SMNVEV (reference sequence). The CDR3 is 14 residues long. The CDR3 sequence: CASSGLAGAEEQFF. The CDR3 DNA follows: TGTGCCAGCAGTGGACTAGCGGGAGCAGAGGAGCAGTTCTTC.

The genes are TRBV19 and TRBJ2-1, with D tentatively TRBD1 (6 bases). With 2 bases removed from V and 0 bases from J, the gap between germline ends came to 20 bases. CDR3 length: 19 amino acids. Germline values: CDR1 LNHDA, CDR2 SQIVND (reference sequence). CDR3 protein: CASSIKVRGKGLSYNEQFF. CDR3 DNA sequence: TGTGCCAGTAGTATAAAGGTCAGGGGAAAGGGGCTCTCCTACAATGAGCAGTTCTTC. The full variable domain, with the rest looked up from reference TRBV19 and TRBJ2-1, is DGGITQSPKYLFRKEGQNVTLSCEQNLNHDAMYWYRQDPGQGLRLIYYSQIVNDFQKGDIAEGYSVSREKKESFPLTVTSAQKNPTAFYLCASSIKVRGKGLSYNEQFFGPGTRLTVL.

The genes are TRBV11-2 and TRBJ2-1; 10 positions agree with TRBD2. Per the germline V gene, CDR1 is SGHAT and CDR2 is FQNNGV. V was clipped by 6 bases and J by 1 base; unmatched bases: 12. The CDR3 contains 18 residues. The DNA for the CDR3 is TGTGCCAGCAGAATAGCGGGAGGTCGCTCTGATTCCTACAATGAGCAGTTCTTC. Its protein product is CASRIAGGRSDSYNEQFF.

This clone has only a few counts. This chain links TRBV5-4 with TRBJ2-7, with 9 bases lining up with TRBD2. V shed 3 bases and J 0 bases; nucleotides not matched to a gene: 10. Looked up from germline, CDR1 is SGHNT and CDR2 is YYREEE (reference sequence). CDR3 length equals 17 residues. The DNA of the CDR3 is TGTGCCAGCAGCTCGCTCGTCGCGGGGGGGAGCTCCTACGAGCAGTACTTC. Translated, it gives CASSSLVAGGSSYEQYF.

The chain combines TRBV7-3 with TRBJ2-1, with D uncertain. Germline lookup yields CDR1 SGHTA and CDR2 FQGTGA. With 5 bases removed from V and 8 bases from J, the gap between germline ends came to 19 bases. This CDR3 comprises 15 residues. The CDR3 region is CASSLGEAWADEQFF. The CDR3 DNA reads as TGTGCCAGCAGCCTCGGTGAGGCCTGGGCCGATGAGCAGTTCTTC.

The V call is TRBV7-2, the J call TRBJ1-2, with TRBD1 matching over 7 bases. Germline V lookup: CDR1 SGHTA, CDR2 FQGNSA. The CDR3 contains 12 residues. Trimming cost V 5 bases and J 7 bases; bases outside gene matches: 4. CDR3 DNA: TGTGCCAGCAGCCTCAGGACAGGTGGCTACACCTTC. It yields the protein CASSLRTGGYTF.

This chain links TRBV19 with TRBJ2-1, with 9 bases fitting TRBD1. The CDR3 has 14 amino acids. CDR1 LNHDA and CDR2 SQIVND come from the germline V gene (reference sequence). V lost 4 bases and J lost 6; bases outside the gene matches: 4. CDR3 DNA sequence: TGTGCCAGTAGTAGGGACAGGGACGCCAATGAGCAGTTCTTC. Encoded protein: CASSRDRDANEQFF.

The rearrangement uses TRBV5-1 and TRBJ2-5, with 7 bases that match TRBD2. The end of the DNA fits TRBJ2-7 better, so the J call may be wrong. CDR1 and CDR2 from the germline V gene are SGHRS and YFSETQ. The CDR3 contains 14 residues. This CDR3 reads CASSSGRGNYEQYF. CDR3 sequence (DNA): TGCGCCAGCAGCTCGGGGAGGGGAAACTACGAGCAGTACTTC.

The chain joins TRBV7-9 to TRBJ2-7, with 7 bases aligning to TRBD1. CDR1 and CDR2 (germline): SEHNR, FQNEAQ (reference sequence). The CDR3 is made up of 15 amino acids. Unmatched junction bases numbered 7, after V lost 5 bases and J lost 0 bases. The DNA of the CDR3 is TGTGCCAGCAGCCCGAAGACAGGGAGCTCCTACGAGCAGTACTTC. Its protein is CASSPKTGSSYEQYF. Supplemented by reference TRBV7-9 and TRBJ2-7, the full variable domain reads DTGVSQNPRHKITKRGQNVTFRCDPISEHNRLYWYRQTLGQGPEFLTYFQNEAQLEKSRLLSDRFSAERPKGSFSTLEIQRTEQGDSAMYLCASSPKTGSSYEQYFGPGTRLTVT.

This clone occurred once. The chain carries TRBV7-7 and TRBJ2-1; 11 nucleotides line up with TRBD2. CDR3 length: 15 amino acids. Germline V CDR1 and CDR2: SSHAT, FNYEAQ (reference sequence). V lost 5 bases to trimming and J lost 4 bases; unmatched junction nucleotides: 4. The CDR3 bases are TGTGCCAGCAGCGCTGGACTAGCGGGTTACAATGAGCAGTTCTTC. It is translated as CASSAGLAGYNEQFF.

The J gene is TRBJ2-7, the V gene TRBV11-1, with 11 bases matching TRBD2. The trim removed 5 bases at V and 4 bases at J, leaving 19 bases unmatched. The CDR3 runs to 19 residues. CDR1 and CDR2 from the germline V gene are SGHAT and FQDESV (reference sequence). This CDR3 is CASSPTISGGTSGLYEQYF. The CDR3 DNA is TGTGCCAGCAGCCCTACAATTTCGGGGGGGACTAGCGGACTGTACGAGCAGTACTTC.

J is TRBJ2-5 and V is TRBV27; D is undetermined. V gave up 3 bases and J gave up 4 bases, with 3 bases separating them. The germline V gene has CDR1 MNHEY and CDR2 SMNVEV (reference sequence). The CDR3 spans 11 residues. The CDR3 nucleotides are TGTGCCAGCAGTTTCTTAGAGACCCAGTACTTC. It codes for CASSFLETQYF.

The CDR3 sequence: CASSLVGQPGDEQFF. In nucleotides, the CDR3 is TGTGCCAGCAGTTTGGTGGGACAACCCGGGGATGAGCAGTTCTTC. V is TRBV27 and J is TRBJ2-1, with D maybe TRBD1 (6 bases). The CDR3 consists of 15 residues. V lost 3 bases and J lost 8, with 17 bases in between. Germline lookup yields CDR1 MNHEY and CDR2 SMNVEV (reference sequence).

The J gene is TRBJ1-5, the V gene TRBV10-2, with D hard to call. Trimming shortened V by 2 bases and J by 5 bases, and 10 bases separated the two germline ends. Germline V gene lookup returns CDR1 WSHSY and CDR2 SAAADI. CDR3 length: 14 amino acids. Here the CDR3 DNA reads TGCGCCAGCAGTGAGGCTGGGAGGTATCAGCCCCAGCATTTT. Its protein is CASSEAGRYQPQHF.

The chain is built from TRBV9 and TRBJ2-3; 8 nucleotides line up with TRBD1. The J segment lost 4 bases and the V segment lost 4 bases, leaving 8 bases of the junction unmatched. The length of the CDR3 is 15 residues. The germline V gene encodes CDR1 SGDLS and CDR2 YYNGEE. The CDR3 nucleotides read TGTGCCAGCAGCTCAGACAGGGGCGGTCCAGATACGCAGTATTTT. Translation gives CASSSDRGGPDTQYF.

In regard to this clone: Other DNA sequences in the same sample also yield this CDR3. V gene TRBV27 combines with J gene TRBJ2-7; D might be TRBD1 or TRBD2, each matching 5 bases. This CDR3 has 14 residues. The V gene's germline CDR1 is MNHEY and CDR2 SMNVEV (reference sequence). Trimming pared 3 bases from V and 3 bases from J, leaving 12 bases between. CDR3 residues: CASSLGLGGYEQYF. CDR3 nucleotide sequence: TGTGCCAGCAGTTTGGGGCTAGGAGGCTACGAGCAGTACTTC.

The chain combines TRBV27 with TRBJ2-7; tentative D call: TRBD2 (7 bases). Trimming stripped 5 bases from V and 7 bases from J, with 15 bases between. The germline CDR1 and CDR2 sequences are MNHEY and SMNVEV (reference sequence). This CDR3 region has 13 residues. This CDR3 reads CASSVRGAGEQYF. The CDR3 nucleotides are TGTGCCAGCAGTGTCCGGGGGGCGGGGGAGCAGTACTTC.

V is TRBV28 and J is TRBJ2-2; 10 positions agree with TRBD1. This CDR3 has 16 residues. The V gene end was trimmed by 3 bases and the J gene end by 3 bases; junction bases not matched to a gene: 4. Germline V CDR1 and CDR2: MDHEN, SYDVKM. This CDR3 is CASSFGTGAYTGELFF. In DNA form, the CDR3 reads TGTGCCAGCAGTTTCGGGACAGGGGCCTACACCGGGGAGCTGTTTTTT.